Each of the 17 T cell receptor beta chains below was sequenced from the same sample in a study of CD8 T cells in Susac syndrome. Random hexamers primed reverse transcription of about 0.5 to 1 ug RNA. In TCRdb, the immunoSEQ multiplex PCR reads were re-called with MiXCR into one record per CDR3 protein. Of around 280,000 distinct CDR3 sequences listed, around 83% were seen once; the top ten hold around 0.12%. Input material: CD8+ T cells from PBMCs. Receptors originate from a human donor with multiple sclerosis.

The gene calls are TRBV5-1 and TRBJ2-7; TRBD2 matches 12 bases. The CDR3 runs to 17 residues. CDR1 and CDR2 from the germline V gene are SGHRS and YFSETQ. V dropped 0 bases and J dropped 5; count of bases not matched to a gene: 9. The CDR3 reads CASSLARLAGVYHEQYF. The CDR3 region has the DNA TGCGCCAGCAGCTTGGCAAGACTAGCGGGAGTATACCACGAGCAGTACTTC.

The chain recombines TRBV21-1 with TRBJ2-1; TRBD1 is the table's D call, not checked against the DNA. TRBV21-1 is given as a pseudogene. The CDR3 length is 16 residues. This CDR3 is CASSQTGKSYSNEQFF. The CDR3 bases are TGTGCCAGCAGCCAGACAGGGAAAAGTTACTCCAATGAGCAGTTCTTC.

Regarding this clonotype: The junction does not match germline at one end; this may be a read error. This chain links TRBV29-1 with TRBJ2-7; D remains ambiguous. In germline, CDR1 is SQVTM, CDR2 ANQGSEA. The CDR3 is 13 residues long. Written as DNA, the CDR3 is TGCAGCGTCGAAGGGCTGTCCTCCTACGAGCAGTACTTC. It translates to CSVEGLSSYEQYF.

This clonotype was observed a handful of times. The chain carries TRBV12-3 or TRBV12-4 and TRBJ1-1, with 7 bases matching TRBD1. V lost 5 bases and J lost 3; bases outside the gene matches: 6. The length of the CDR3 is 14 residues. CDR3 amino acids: CASSPGTAYTEAFF. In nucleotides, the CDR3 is TGTGCCAGCAGTCCCGGGACAGCCTACACTGAAGCTTTCTTT.

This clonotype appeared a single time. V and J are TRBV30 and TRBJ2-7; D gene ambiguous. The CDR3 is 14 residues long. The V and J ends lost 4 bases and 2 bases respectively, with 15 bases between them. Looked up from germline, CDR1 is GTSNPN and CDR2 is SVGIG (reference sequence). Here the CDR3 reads CAWTSEAVPYEQYF. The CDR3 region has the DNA TGTGCCTGGACCTCTGAGGCAGTCCCCTACGAGCAGTACTTC.

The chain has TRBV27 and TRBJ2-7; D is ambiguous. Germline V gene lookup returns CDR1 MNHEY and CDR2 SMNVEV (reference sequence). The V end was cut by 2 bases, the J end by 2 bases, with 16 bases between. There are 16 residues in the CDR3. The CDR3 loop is CASSLVNSLTAYEQYF. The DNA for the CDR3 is TGTGCCAGCAGTTTAGTGAACTCCTTGACCGCCTACGAGCAGTACTTC.

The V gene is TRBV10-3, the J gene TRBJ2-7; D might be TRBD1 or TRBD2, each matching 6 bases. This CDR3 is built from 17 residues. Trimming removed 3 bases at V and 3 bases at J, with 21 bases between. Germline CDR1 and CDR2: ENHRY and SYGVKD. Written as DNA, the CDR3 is TGTGCCATCAGTGACATGGGGGCTATGGGGGGAGTCTACGAGCAGTACTTC. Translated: CAISDMGAMGGVYEQYF.

The CDR3 spells CASSLDSGFWGPQHF. The CDR3, as DNA: TGTGCCAGCAGCTTGGACAGCGGGTTTTGGGGGCCCCAGCATTTT. The V and J genes are TRBV7-2 and TRBJ1-5, with D possibly TRBD1 on 6 matching bases. The CDR3 spans 15 residues. Germline V gene data show CDR1 as SGHTA and CDR2 as FQGNSA. Trimming stripped 3 bases from V and 9 bases from J, with 18 bases between.

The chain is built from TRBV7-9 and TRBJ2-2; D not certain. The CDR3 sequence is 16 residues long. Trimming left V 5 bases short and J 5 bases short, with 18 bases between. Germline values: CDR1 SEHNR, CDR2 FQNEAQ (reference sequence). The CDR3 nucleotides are TGTGCCAGCAGCCCCCGTTCTGTTATGGAAACCGGGGAGCTGTTTTTT. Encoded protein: CASSPRSVMETGELFF.

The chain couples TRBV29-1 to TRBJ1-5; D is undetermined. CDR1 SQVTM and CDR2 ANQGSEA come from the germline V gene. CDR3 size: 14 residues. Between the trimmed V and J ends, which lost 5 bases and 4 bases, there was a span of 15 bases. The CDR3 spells CSVTTGSPNQPQHF. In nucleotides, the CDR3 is TGCAGCGTTACGACCGGGAGCCCTAATCAGCCCCAGCATTTT.

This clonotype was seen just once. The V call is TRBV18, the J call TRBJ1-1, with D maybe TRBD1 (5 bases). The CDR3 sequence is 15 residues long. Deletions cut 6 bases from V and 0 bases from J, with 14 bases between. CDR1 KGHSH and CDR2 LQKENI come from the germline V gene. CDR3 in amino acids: CASSQPTDMNTEAFF. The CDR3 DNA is TGTGCCAGCTCGCAACCGACAGATATGAACACTGAAGCTTTCTTT.

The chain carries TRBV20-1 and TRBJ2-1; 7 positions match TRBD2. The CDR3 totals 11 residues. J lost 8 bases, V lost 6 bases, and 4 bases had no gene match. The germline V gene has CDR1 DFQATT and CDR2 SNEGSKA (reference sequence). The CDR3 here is CSAASGDEQFF. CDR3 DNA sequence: TGCAGTGCGGCTAGCGGAGATGAGCAGTTCTTC.

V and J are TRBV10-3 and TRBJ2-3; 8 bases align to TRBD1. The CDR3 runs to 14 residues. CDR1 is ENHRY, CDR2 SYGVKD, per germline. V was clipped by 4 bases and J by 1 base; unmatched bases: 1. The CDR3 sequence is CAISGTGRTDTQYF. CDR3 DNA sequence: TGTGCCATCAGTGGGACAGGGCGCACAGATACGCAGTATTTT.

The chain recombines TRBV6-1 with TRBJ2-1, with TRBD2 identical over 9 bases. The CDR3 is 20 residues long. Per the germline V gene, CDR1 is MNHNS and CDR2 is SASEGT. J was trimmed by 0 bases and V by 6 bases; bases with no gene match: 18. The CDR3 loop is CASSATSGNRGLSSYNEQFF. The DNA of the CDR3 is TGTGCCAGCAGCGCGACTAGCGGAAACCGGGGATTGAGCTCCTACAATGAGCAGTTCTTC.

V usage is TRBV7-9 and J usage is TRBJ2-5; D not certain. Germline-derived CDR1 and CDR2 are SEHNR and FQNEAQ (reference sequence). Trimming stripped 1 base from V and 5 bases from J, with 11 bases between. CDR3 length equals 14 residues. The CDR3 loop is CASSLERVRETQYF. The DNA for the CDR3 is TGTGCCAGCAGCTTAGAACGAGTCCGGGAGACCCAGTACTTC.

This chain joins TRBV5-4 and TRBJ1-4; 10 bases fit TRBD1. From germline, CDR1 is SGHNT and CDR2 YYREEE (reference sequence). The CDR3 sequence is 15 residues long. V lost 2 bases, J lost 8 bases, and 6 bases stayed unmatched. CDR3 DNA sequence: TGTGCCAGCAGCTTCAGGGACAGGGGAGGGGAAAAACTGTTTTTT. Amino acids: CASSFRDRGGEKLFF.

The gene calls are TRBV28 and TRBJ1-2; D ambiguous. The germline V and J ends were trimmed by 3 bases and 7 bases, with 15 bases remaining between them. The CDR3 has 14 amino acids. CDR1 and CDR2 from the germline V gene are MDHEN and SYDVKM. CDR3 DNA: TGTGCCAGCAGTTTGTTGGAAGGAGATGGTGGCTACACCTTC. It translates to CASSLLEGDGGYTF.